This T cell receptor beta chain comes out of a study of T cell repertoires in cytomegalovirus infection. Study-wide points: It was HLA-C-restricted CMV-specific TCR beta clonotypes that dominated the response ex vivo.

This clonotype was detected only a few times. The target antigen is unknown. The germline V and J ends were trimmed by 1 base and 5 bases, with 16 bases remaining between them. The germline V gene encodes CDR1 SGHTA and CDR2 FQGNSA. The CDR3 spans 16 residues. TCRdb independently ran MiXCR on the reads; one entry per CDR3 protein. This sample has roughly 500,000 distinct CDR3 sequences, with 30% to 40% found just once. The chain combines TRBV7-2 with TRBJ2-3, with a weak D call TRBD1 (6 bases). The sample here was cultured PBMCs, taken from culture after CMV antigen stimulation. This TCR was recovered from a human donor in good health (CMV status not recorded). Some clones in this sample may be carry-over from other donors' samples. CDR3 coding DNA: TGTGCCAGCAGCTTAGTTCTACAGGGAGCCGGAGATACGCAGTATTTT. Its translation is CASSLVLQGAGDTQYF.